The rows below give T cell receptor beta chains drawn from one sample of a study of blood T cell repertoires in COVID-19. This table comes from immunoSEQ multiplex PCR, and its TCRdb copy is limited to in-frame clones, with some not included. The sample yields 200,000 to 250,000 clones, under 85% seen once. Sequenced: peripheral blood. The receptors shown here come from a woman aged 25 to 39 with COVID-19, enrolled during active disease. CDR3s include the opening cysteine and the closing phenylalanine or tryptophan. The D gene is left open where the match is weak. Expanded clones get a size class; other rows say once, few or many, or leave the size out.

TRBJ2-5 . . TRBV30 TGTGCCTGGACCAGCGGCCAAGAGACCCAGTACTTC CAWTSGQETQYF
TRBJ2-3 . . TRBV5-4 TGTGCCAGCTACTCTCCCGGGGAGGCCGCAGATACGCAGTATTTT CASYSPGEAADTQYF
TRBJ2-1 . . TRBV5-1 TGCGCCAGCAGTTCAGGACGGACGGGAGATGAGCAGTTCTTC CASSSGRTGDEQFF
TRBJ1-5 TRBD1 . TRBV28 TGTGCCAGCAGTTTGGAGGACAAGACAGGGGCGATGGGCAATCAGCCCCAGCATTTT CASSLEDKTGAMGNQPQHF
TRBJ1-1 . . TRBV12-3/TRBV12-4 TGTGCCAGCAGGGGACGGGACATGACTGAAGCTTTCTTT CASRGRDMTEAFF
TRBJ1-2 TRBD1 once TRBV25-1 TGTGCCAGCAGTGAATTGGGACAGGAGAACTATGGCTACACCTTC CASSELGQENYGYTF
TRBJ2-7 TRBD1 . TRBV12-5 TGTGCTAGTGGTTTGGGACAGGGGGGCGACGAGCAGTACTTC CASGLGQGGDEQYF
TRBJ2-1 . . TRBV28 TGTGCCAGCAGCGGAGTCCGGGACACGGACAATGAGCAGTTCTTC CASSGVRDTDNEQFF
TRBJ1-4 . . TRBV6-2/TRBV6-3 TGTGCCAGCAGTTTACAGCTAATGGCGGAAAAACTGTTTTTT CASSLQLMAEKLFF
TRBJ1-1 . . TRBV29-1 TGCAGCGTTTCCCGGGGTGGTACTGAAGCTTTCTTT CSVSRGGTEAFF
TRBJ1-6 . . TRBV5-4 TGTGCCAGCAGCCCCCTAACAGGAGATAATTCACCCCTCCACTTT CASSPLTGDNSPLHF
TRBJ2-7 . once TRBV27 TGTGCCAGCAGTTTATCGGAGGGGGGGGGCCGCTACGAGCAGTACTTC CASSLSEGGGRYEQYF
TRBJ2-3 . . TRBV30 TGTGCCTGGAGTGCAGTCGGGGGGCGGGGCACAGATACGCAGTATTTT CAWSAVGGRGTDTQYF
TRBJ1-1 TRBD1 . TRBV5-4 TGTGCCAGCAGCCGCCGGGACAGGACGGTTGAAGCTTTCTTT CASSRRDRTVEAFF
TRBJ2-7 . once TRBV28 TGTGCCAGCAGTACCCCTAGCGAGCAGTACTTC CASSTPSEQYF
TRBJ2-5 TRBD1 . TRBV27 TGTGCCAGCAGTTACCAACGGGGACAGCAAGAGACCCAGTACTTC CASSYQRGQQETQYF
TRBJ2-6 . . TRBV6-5 TGTGCCAGCAGGAGGAGCGGCTCTGGGGCCAACGTCCTGACTTTC CASRRSGSGANVLTF
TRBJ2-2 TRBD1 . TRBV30 TGTGCCTGGAGTCCGGGACAGGGAATCGGGGAGCTGTTTTTT CAWSPGQGIGELFF
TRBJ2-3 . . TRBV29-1 TGCAGCGTTGAGGATAAGGGGCCCTTTACAGATACGCAGTATTTT CSVEDKGPFTDTQYF
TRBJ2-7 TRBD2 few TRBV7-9 TGTGCCAGCAGCTCCGGGGGGAGCGGACACTACGAGCAGTACTTC CASSSGGSGHYEQYF
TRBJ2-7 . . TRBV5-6 TGTGCCAGCAGCTTTTCAGGGGTAACCGAGCAGTACTTC CASSFSGVTEQYF
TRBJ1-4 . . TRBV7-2 TGTGCCAGCAGCTTAGGGGCCAGGGGACGAGAAAAACTGTTTTTT CASSLGARGREKLFF
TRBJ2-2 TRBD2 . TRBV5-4 TGTGCCAGCAGCCCCAATAGCGGGATGAACACCGGGGAGCTGTTTTTT CASSPNSGMNTGELFF
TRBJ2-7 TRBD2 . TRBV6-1 TGTGCCAGCAGTGAAGGACTAGCGAAGAACTACGAGCAGTACTTC CASSEGLAKNYEQYF
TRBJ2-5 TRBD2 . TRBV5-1 TGCGCCAGCAGCTTGTACGGCGGGGGACCCCAAGAGACCCAGTACTTC CASSLYGGGPQETQYF
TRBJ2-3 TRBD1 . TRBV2 TGTGCCAGCAGATTCGGACAGGACGCAGATACGCAGTATTTT CASRFGQDADTQYF
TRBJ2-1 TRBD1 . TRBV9 TGTGCCAGCAGCGTCCGACAGGGGGCCTACAATGAGCAGTTCTTC CASSVRQGAYNEQFF
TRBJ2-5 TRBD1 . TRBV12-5 TGTGCTAGTGGTTTGGTATTAATGGGACAGGGAGCTTCGGGGACCCAGTACTTC CASGLVLMGQGASGTQYF
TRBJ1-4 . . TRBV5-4 TGTGCCAGCAGCCCCGAGGTGTCGTCTAATGAAAAACTGTTTTTT CASSPEVSSNEKLFF
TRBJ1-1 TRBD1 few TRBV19 TGTGCCAGTAGTTCTGACAGGGCCACTGAAGCTTTCTTT CASSSDRATEAFF
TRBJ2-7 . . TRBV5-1 TGCGCCAGCAGCTTGGACGGTGGGGACACTGAATACGAGCAGTACTTC CASSLDGGDTEYEQYF
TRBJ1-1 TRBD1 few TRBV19 TGTGCCAGTAGTCCTCGACAGGGGACGGCTTTCTTT CASSPRQGTAFF
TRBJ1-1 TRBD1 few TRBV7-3 TGTGCCAGCAGCTTAATGGGGACAGCCAACACTGAAGCTTTCTTT CASSLMGTANTEAFF
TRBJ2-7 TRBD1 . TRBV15 TGTGCCACCAGCACGGACAGGGGTGGGTACGAGCAGTACTTC CATSTDRGGYEQYF
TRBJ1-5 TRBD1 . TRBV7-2 TGTGCCAGCAGCCCGCCAGGGGGCAGGCAGCCCCAGCATTTT CASSPPGGRQPQHF